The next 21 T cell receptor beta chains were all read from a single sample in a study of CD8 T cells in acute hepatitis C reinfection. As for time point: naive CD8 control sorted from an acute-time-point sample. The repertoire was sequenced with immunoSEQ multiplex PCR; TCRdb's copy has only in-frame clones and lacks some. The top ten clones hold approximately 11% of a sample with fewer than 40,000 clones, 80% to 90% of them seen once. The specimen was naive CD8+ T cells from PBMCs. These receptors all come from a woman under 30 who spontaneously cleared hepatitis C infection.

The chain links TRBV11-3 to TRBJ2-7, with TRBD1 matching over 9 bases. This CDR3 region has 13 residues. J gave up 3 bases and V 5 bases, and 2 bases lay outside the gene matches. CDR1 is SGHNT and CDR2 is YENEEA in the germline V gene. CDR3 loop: CASSVGQGYEQYF. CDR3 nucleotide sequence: TGTGCCAGCAGCGTGGGACAGGGCTACGAGCAGTACTTC.

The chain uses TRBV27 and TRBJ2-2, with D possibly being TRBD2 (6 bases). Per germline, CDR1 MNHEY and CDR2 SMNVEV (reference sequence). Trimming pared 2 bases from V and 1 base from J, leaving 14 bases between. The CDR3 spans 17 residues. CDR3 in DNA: TGTGCCAGCAGTTTAGTTCGGCGGCGGGAGAACACCGGGGAGCTGTTTTTT. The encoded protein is CASSLVRRRENTGELFF.

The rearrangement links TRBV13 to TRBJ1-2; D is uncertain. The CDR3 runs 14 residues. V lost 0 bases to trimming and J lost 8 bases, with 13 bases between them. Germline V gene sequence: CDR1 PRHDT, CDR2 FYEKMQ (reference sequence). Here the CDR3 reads CASSLGLSSWGYTF. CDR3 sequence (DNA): TGTGCCAGCAGCTTAGGACTCTCGTCGTGGGGCTACACCTTC.

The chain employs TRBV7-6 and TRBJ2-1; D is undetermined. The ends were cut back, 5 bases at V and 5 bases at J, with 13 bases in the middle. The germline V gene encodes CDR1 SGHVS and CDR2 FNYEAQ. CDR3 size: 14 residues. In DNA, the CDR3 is TGTGCCAGCAGCCATCAAGGGTGGCACAATGAGCAGTTCTTC. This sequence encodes CASSHQGWHNEQFF. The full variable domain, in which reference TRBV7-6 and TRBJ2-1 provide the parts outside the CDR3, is GAGVSQSPRYKVTKRGQDVALRCDPISGHVSLYWYRQALGQGPEFLTYFNYEAQQDKSGLPNDRFSAERPEGSISTLTIQRTEQRDSAMYRCASSHQGWHNEQFFGPGTRLTVL.

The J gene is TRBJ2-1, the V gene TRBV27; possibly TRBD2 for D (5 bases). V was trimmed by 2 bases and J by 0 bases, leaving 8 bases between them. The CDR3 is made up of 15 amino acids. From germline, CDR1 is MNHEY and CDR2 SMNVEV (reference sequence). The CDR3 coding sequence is TGTGCCAGCAGTTTAATCGGGAACTCCTACAATGAGCAGTTCTTC. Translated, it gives CASSLIGNSYNEQFF.

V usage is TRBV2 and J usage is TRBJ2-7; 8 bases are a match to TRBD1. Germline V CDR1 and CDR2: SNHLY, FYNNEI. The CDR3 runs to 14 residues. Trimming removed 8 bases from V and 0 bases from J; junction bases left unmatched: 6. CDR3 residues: CASLGDRNSYEQYF. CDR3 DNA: TGTGCCAGCCTAGGGGACAGGAACTCCTACGAGCAGTACTTC.

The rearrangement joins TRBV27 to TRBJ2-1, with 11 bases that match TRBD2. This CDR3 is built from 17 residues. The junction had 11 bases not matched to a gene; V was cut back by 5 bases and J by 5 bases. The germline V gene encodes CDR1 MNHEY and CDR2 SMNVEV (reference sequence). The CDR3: CASSPETSGSGHNEQFF. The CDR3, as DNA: TGTGCCAGCAGTCCCGAAACTAGCGGGAGCGGGCACAATGAGCAGTTCTTC.

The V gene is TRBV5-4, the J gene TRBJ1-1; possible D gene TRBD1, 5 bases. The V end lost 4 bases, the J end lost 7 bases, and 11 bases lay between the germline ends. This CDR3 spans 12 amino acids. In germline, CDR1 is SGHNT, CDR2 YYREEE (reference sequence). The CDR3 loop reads CASSPVGVEAFF. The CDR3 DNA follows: TGTGCCAGCAGCCCCGTAGGGGTTGAAGCTTTCTTT. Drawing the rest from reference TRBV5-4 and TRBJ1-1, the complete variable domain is ETGVTQSPTHLIKTRGQQVTLRCSSQSGHNTVSWYQQALGQGPQFIFQYYREEENGRGNFPPRFSGLQFPNYSSELNVNALELDDSALYLCASSPVGVEAFFGQGTRLTVV.

The CDR3 nucleotides read TGTGCCAGCAGCTTAAATCTAGGAGGGTACAATGAGCAGTTCTTC. Protein product: CASSLNLGGYNEQFF. The chain joins TRBV7-9 to TRBJ2-1; TRBD2 might be the D (6 bases). The germline V gene encodes CDR1 SEHNR and CDR2 FQNEAQ (reference sequence). The CDR3 has 15 residues. Trimming stripped 2 bases from V and 4 bases from J, with 12 bases between.

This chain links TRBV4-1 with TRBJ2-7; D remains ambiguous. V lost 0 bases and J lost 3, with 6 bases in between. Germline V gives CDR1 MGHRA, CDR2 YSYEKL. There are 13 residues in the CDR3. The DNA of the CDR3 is TGCGCCAGCAGCCAAGAAGGAGACTACGAGCAGTACTTC. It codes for CASSQEGDYEQYF.

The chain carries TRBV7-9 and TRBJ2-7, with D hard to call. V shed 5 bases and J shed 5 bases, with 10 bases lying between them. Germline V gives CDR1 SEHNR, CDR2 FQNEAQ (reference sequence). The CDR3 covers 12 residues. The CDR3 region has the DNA TGTGCCAGCAGCAAAAGTTTCAACGAGCAGTACTTC. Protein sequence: CASSKSFNEQYF.

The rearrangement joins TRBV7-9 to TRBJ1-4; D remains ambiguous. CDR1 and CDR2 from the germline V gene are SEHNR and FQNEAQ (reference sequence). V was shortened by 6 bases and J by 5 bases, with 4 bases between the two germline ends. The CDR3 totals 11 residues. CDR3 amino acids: CASSYNEKLFF. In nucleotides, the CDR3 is TGTGCCAGCAGTTACAATGAAAAACTGTTTTTT. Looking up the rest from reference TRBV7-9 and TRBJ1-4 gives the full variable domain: DTGVSQNPRHKITKRGQNVTFRCDPISEHNRLYWYRQTLGQGPEFLTYFQNEAQLEKSRLLSDRFSAERPKGSFSTLEIQRTEQGDSAMYLCASSYNEKLFFGSGTQLSVL.

The CDR3 sequence: CASSLSAEANYGYTF. In nucleotides, the CDR3 is TGTGCCAGCAGCCTCTCGGCCGAAGCTAACTATGGCTACACCTTC. The J gene is TRBJ1-2, the V gene TRBV9; D gene ambiguous. The CDR3 loop spans 15 amino acids. V dropped 4 bases and J dropped 0 bases, with 13 bases sitting between them. Germline CDR1 reads SGDLS; CDR2 reads YYNGEE.

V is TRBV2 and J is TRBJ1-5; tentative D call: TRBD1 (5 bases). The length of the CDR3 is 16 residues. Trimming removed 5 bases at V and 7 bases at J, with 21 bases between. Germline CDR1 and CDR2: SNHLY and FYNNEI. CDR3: CASSSGTDSFWQPQHF. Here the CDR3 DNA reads TGTGCCAGCAGTTCCGGGACGGACTCCTTTTGGCAGCCCCAGCATTTT.

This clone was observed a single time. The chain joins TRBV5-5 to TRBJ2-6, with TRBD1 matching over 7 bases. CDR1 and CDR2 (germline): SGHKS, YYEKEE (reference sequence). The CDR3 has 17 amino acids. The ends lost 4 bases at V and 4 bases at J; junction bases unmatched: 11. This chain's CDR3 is CASSPRRTGYGANVLTF. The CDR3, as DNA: TGTGCCAGCAGCCCCAGGAGGACAGGTTACGGGGCCAACGTCCTGACTTTC.

The CDR3 reads CASSEAQGGQETQYF. CDR3 sequence (DNA): TGTGCCAGCAGTGAAGCGCAGGGGGGCCAAGAGACCCAGTACTTC. The J gene is TRBJ2-5, the V gene TRBV6-1; maybe TRBD1 (7 bases). This CDR3 is built from 15 residues. V lost 0 bases and J 1 base, leaving 9 bases between the germline ends. Germline V gives CDR1 MNHNS, CDR2 SASEGT.

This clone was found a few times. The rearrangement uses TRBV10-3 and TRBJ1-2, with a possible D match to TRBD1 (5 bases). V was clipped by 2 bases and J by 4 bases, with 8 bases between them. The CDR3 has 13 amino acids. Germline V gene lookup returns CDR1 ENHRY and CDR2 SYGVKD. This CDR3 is CAISEAGGYGYTF. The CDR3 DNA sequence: TGTGCCATCAGTGAGGCCGGGGGCTATGGCTACACCTTC.

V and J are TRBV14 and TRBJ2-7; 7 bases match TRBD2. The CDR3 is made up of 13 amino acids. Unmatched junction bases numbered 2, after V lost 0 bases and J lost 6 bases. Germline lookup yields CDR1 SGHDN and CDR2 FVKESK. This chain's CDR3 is CASSQERTSEQYF. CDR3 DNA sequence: TGTGCCAGCAGCCAAGAGAGGACTAGCGAGCAGTACTTC.

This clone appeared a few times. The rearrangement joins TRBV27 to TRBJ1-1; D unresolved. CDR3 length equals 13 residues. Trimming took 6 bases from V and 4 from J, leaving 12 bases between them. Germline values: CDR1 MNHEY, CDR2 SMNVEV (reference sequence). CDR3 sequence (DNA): TGTGCCAGCAGACTAGTTGGCACCACTGAAGCTTTCTTT. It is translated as CASRLVGTTEAFF.

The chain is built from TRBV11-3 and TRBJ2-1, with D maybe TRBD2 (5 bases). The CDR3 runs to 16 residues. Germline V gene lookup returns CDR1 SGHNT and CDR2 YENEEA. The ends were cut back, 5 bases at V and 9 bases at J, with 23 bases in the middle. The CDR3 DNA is TGTGCCAGCAGCGTGACTGTCGGACTGCCGCGGACTGAGCAGTTCTTC. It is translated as CASSVTVGLPRTEQFF.

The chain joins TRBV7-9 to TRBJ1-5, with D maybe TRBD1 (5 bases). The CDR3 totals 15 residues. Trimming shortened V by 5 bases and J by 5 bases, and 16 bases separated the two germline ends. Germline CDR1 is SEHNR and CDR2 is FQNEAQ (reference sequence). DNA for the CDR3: TGTGCCAGCAGCCCCGATGGGGCCCTGGATCAGCCCCAGCATTTT. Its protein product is CASSPDGALDQPQHF.